The rows below give T cell receptor beta chains drawn from one sample of a study of PD-1 blockade in mismatch repair-deficient tumors. Using immunoSEQ multiplex PCR, the repertoire was profiled, and TCRdb retains in-frame clones only, with some absent. The sample shows about 130,000 clones, about 88% of them seen only once. The starting material was peripheral blood, obtained 72 weeks after starting pembrolizumab. The receptors originated from an adult with mismatch repair-deficient cancer. Each CDR3 is given with its conserved first and last residue. Fields, in order: J gene, clone size, D gene, V gene, CDR3 DNA, CDR3 protein. The D gene is left open where the match is weak. Not all rows give a size; the values are once, few, many and, for expanded clones, a class.

TRBJ2-1	once	TRBD2	TRBV5-4	TGTGCCAGCAGCTCAGCGCCGGGACTAGACTATGAGCAGTTCTTC	CASSSAPGLDYEQFF
TRBJ2-2	few	.	TRBV7-3	TGTGCCAGCAGCAAAGAACCATCAGGGGAGCTGTTTTTT	CASSKEPSGELFF
TRBJ2-5	once	TRBD2	TRBV7-9	TGTGCCAGCACCCACCCTCTAGCGGGATGGGAGACCCAGTACTTC	CASTHPLAGWETQYF
TRBJ2-2	.	.	TRBV6-1	TGTGCCAGCGTTTGGAGGGTTCCGAACACCGGGGAGCTGTTTTTT	CASVWRVPNTGELFF
TRBJ2-2	.	.	TRBV6-5	TGTGCCAGCAGTTACATTCCTGGGACGGCCACCGGGGAGCTGTTTTTT	CASSYIPGTATGELFF
TRBJ2-1	.	TRBD2	TRBV6-4	TGTGCCAGCAGTGGGCTAGCGGGAGGGCCGAGGTACAATGAGCAGTTCTTC	CASSGLAGGPRYNEQFF
TRBJ1-1	.	TRBD1	TRBV4-3	TGCGCCAGCAGCCCCACAGGGGCTATGAACACTGAAGCTTTCTTT	CASSPTGAMNTEAFF
TRBJ2-5	.	TRBD1	TRBV6-1	TGTGCCAGCAGTCCAGACAGGGGAATTGACTTC	CASSPDRGIDF
TRBJ2-1	.	TRBD1	TRBV7-9	TGTGCCAGCAGCTTGACAGGGGACAATGAGCAGTTCTTC	CASSLTGDNEQFF
TRBJ2-2	.	.	TRBV7-6	TGTGCCAGCAGCTCGCTAGCGTACACCGGGGAGCTGTTTTTT	CASSSLAYTGELFF
TRBJ2-3	.	.	TRBV28	TGTGCCAGCAGTTTGTCGACAGAAACACTCACAGATACGCAGTATTTT	CASSLSTETLTDTQYF
TRBJ2-5	.	TRBD2	TRBV29-1	TGCAGCGTTAGGATTGCGGGAGGGGAGACCCAGTACTTC	CSVRIAGGETQYF
TRBJ2-3	.	TRBD2	TRBV9	TGTGCCAGCAGCGGGGGGACTAGCGGAGCTAGCACAGATACGCAGTATTTT	CASSGGTSGASTDTQYF
TRBJ2-5	.	TRBD2	TRBV6-1	TGTGCCAGCAGTGTAGTAGCGGGCCCTGCTCTTGAGACCCAGTACTTC	CASSVVAGPALETQYF
TRBJ1-2	.	TRBD1	TRBV5-6	TGTGCCAGCAGCCCCGGGACAGGGGGGTACGGCTACACCTTC	CASSPGTGGYGYTF
TRBJ2-5	.	.	TRBV7-9	TGTGCCAGCAGCTTAAGTGGGGAAGTGGCAGGGGCCCAGTACTTC	CASSLSGEVAGAQYF
TRBJ2-7	few	TRBD2	TRBV25-1	TGTGCCAGCAGTGAATATAGAGCGGGAGAATCGGACTACGAGCAGTACTTC	CASSEYRAGESDYEQYF
TRBJ2-2	.	.	TRBV5-6	TGTGCCAGCAGCCCTACGGGCACCGGGGAGCTGTTTTTT	CASSPTGTGELFF
TRBJ2-5	once	.	TRBV7-2	TGTGCCAGCAGCCCGAATAGCGGTTGGCAAGAGACCCAGTACTTC	CASSPNSGWQETQYF
TRBJ2-1	.	.	TRBV5-1	TGCGCCAGCAGCACCGCTAGAGGTTACAATGAGCAGTTCTTC	CASSTARGYNEQFF
TRBJ1-5	.	TRBD1	TRBV4-2	TGTGCCAGCAGCCACGACCGGGACAGGAATCAGCCCCAGCATTTT	CASSHDRDRNQPQHF
TRBJ1-2	few	.	TRBV7-6	TGTGCCAGCAGCTTAACGGACAGAGGAAGTTATGGCTACACCTTC	CASSLTDRGSYGYTF
TRBJ2-7	.	.	TRBV4-1	TGCGCCAGCAGCCAAGTATTCACAGCGAGCTCCTACGAGCAGTACTTC	CASSQVFTASSYEQYF
TRBJ2-1	.	TRBD2	TRBV5-1	TGCGCCAGCAGCTTACCGGGACTAGGCAACAATGAGCAGTTCTTC	CASSLPGLGNNEQFF
TRBJ2-5	.	TRBD2	TRBV7-9	TGTGCCAGCAGCTTAGGTAGCGGGATGGGGACCCAGTACTTC	CASSLGSGMGTQYF
TRBJ2-2	.	.	TRBV5-4	TGTGCCAGCAGCTTGATTCAGACGAACACCGGGGAGCTGTTTTTT	CASSLIQTNTGELFF
TRBJ2-5	.	.	TRBV4-1	TGCGCCAGCAGCCAAGAGTCGGGGGACCCTCCGGAGACCCAGTACTTC	CASSQESGDPPETQYF
TRBJ2-7	few	.	TRBV5-6	TGTGCCAGCAGCTTGGCCGGCGGCCGGCCCTACGAGCAGTACTTC	CASSLAGGRPYEQYF
TRBJ1-5	.	.	TRBV28	TGTGCCAGCAGACGGGACTCGGTTGGGAGCAATCAGCCCCAGCATTTT	CASRRDSVGSNQPQHF
TRBJ2-3	.	.	TRBV10-3	TGTGCCATCAGTGGCGGAGGCGGCACAGATACGCAGTATTTT	CAISGGGGTDTQYF
TRBJ2-5	.	.	TRBV27	TGTGCCAGCAGTTTCGGGGGGACCCAGTACTTC	CASSFGGTQYF
TRBJ2-7	.	.	TRBV7-9	TGTGCCAGCAGCTTCTCCATCTACGAGCAGTACTTC	CASSFSIYEQYF
TRBJ2-7	.	.	TRBV6-1	TGTGCCAGCAACCGACACTCGCGCGAGCAGTACTTC	CASNRHSREQYF
TRBJ1-2	.	TRBD1	TRBV30	TGTGCCTGGAGTGTTTTGACAGGGGAAGGGCGAGGCTACACCTTC	CAWSVLTGEGRGYTF
TRBJ2-7	.	.	TRBV6-6	TGTGCCAGCAGTTACTCCGCCCAGGGAGAGGGCGAGCAGTACTTC	CASSYSAQGEGEQYF
TRBJ2-4	.	TRBD1	TRBV9	TGTGCCAGCAGCGGACCGACAGGGTCGGTGGACATTCAGTACTTC	CASSGPTGSVDIQYF
TRBJ2-3	.	.	TRBV29-1	TGCAGCGTTGCGGGATACACTAGCACAGATACGCAGTATTTT	CSVAGYTSTDTQYF
TRBJ1-1	.	.	TRBV28	TGTGCCAGCAGTTTATCCGGGGCGATGAACACTGAAGCTTTCTTT	CASSLSGAMNTEAFF
TRBJ1-4	.	.	TRBV19	TGTGCCAGTAGTGCAACCGGGACGGAAAAGGAACTGTTTTTT	CASSATGTEKELFF
TRBJ2-1	.	.	TRBV7-3	TGTGCCAGCAGCCAAGGGGTCTTACGGGAGCAGTTCTTC	CASSQGVLREQFF
TRBJ1-5	.	.	TRBV7-9	TGTGCCAGCAGCTTAGCCGGGGGCGGCAATCAGCCCCAGCATTTT	CASSLAGGGNQPQHF
TRBJ1-1	.	TRBD1	TRBV7-9	TGTGCCAGCAGCCATACTTACAGGGGGGACACTGAAGCTTTCTTT	CASSHTYRGDTEAFF
TRBJ2-7	.	TRBD2	TRBV29-1	TGCAGCGTTCCGGGGACTAGCGGAGACTCCTACGAGCAGTACTTC	CSVPGTSGDSYEQYF